This TCR beta chain was identified during a study of response to subunit inactivated influenza vaccine listed by TCRdb under 2018. Regarding the complete study: Deep quantitative profiling of the T cell receptor repertoire was used in the study to follow responses to a trivalent subunit inactivated influenza vaccine. General findings and caveats noted by the study authors: The authors proposed that each seasonal influenza vaccination may bring in only a limited number of new T cells.

Library prep was done by RT-PCR. Data came from an Illumina HiSeq 2500. TCRdb ran its own pipeline on the public reads, namely fastp trimming at Q25 and MiXCR clone calling, and kept in-frame beta chains. One record per CDR3 amino acid sequence lists the most common genes and DNA. For this sample the table gives just under 550,000 distinct CDR3 sequences, of which under 30% were detected only once. Together, the top ten hold 2.5% to 3.5% of the sample. This clonotype occurred a few times. Its antigen specificity is not known. No much larger clonotype is one base removed from it; base qualities were not supplied. V trim: 1 base; J trim: 5 bases; unmatched bases: 3. From a lookup of the germline V gene, CDR1 and CDR2 are SGHTA and FQGNSA. Reading from cysteine to phenylalanine, the CDR3 counts 14 amino acids. Only the CDR3 DNA stays, 42 bases, in frame from base 1. These data were also reused for a study on T cells expressing NK-cell markers. That second publication adds: TCR beta cDNA libraries were prepared using 5'RACE template switching, which introduced a universal primer site and unique molecular identifiers. Several donors provided sorted CD3+CD56+NKG2C+, CD3+CD56+NKG2C- and CD3+CD56-NKG2C+ T-cell subsets, whose TCR beta-chain repertoires were profiled. Of the eight sequenced donors, seven were found to be HCMV-seropositive and one was found to be HCMV-seronegative. In several experiments an anti-gammadeltaTCR antibody was added to restrict sorting to alphabetaTCR-expressing T cells. In several donors, the dominant CD3+CD56+NKG2C+ clonotypes were found to rank among the top 10 CD8+ clonotypes and to make up about 1.0-8% of CD8+ T cells. Those dominant clonotypes were again the most abundant among CD3+CD56-NKG2C+ cells in a few donors, at roughly 25-60.1%. It remained unclear whether the expanded NKG2C-expressing T cell clones were specific for HCMV antigens. The eight sequenced donors were randomly selected healthy volunteers, three men and five women. To determine HCMV serostatus, a commercial ELISA kit was used to detect HCMV-specific IgG in serum. Ficoll density gradient centrifugation was used to isolate peripheral blood mononuclear cells from blood. Magnetic immunoseparation with Miltenyi isolation kits was used to isolate CD4+ and CD8+ T cells from PBMC. Priming for cDNA synthesis came from the TCR beta constant segment, and two successive PCR amplification steps followed. Illumina HiSeq 2000/2500, MiSeq or NextSeq was used to sequence libraries as 2 x 150 bp reads. Reads were demultiplexed and grouped by UMI with MIGEC, and clonotypes were assembled and quantified with MiTCR. To remove erroneous sequences, TCR cDNA sequences were retained only when supported by two or more reads. The tcR package was used for downstream repertoire analysis, and clonotypes were matched between fractions using CDR3 nucleotide sequence together with V segment. VDJmatch was used to annotate antigen specificity against VDJdb, with one amino acid substitution in CDR3 permitted.

This receptor was taken from a man aged 50 to 59 who received an inactivated influenza vaccine. Donor details come from another sample of the same person, matched by shared clones. The material was CD4+ T cells sorted from PBMCs, obtained less than 13 days after vaccination. The chain is encoded by TRBV7-2 joined to TRBJ2-5; 8 bases in between match TRBD1. CDR3 sequence: CASSLDRGSETQYF. The DNA sequence follows: TGTGCCAGCAGCTTAGACAGGGGGAGTGAGACCCAGTACTTC.